These 2 T cell receptor beta chains were sequenced from one sample in a study of PD-L1 blockade in urothelial cancer. The table came from immunoSEQ multiplex PCR; TCRdb's copy has only in-frame clones and leaves some out. The table includes approximately 38,000 clones, around 82% detected once. Source: PBMCs, taken around atezolizumab (anti-PD-L1) treatment. The receptor set was obtained from a man aged 55 to 69 with urothelial cancer.

This clone came up once. The chain employs TRBV5-1 and TRBJ2-3; D is uncertain. The CDR3 has 15 amino acids. V lost 2 bases and J lost 3, with 13 bases in between. Germline CDR1 and CDR2: SGHRS and YFSETQ. The CDR3 region has the DNA TGCGCCAGCAGCTTCCCAGGCTCCCGGACAGATACGCAGTATTTT. Translation: CASSFPGSRTDTQYF.

V and J are TRBV18 and TRBJ2-1; 11 bases are shared with TRBD2. Germline loops: CDR1 KGHSH, CDR2 LQKENI. The CDR3 spans 18 residues. V was pared by 3 bases and J by 4 bases, with 11 bases of the junction left unmatched. The CDR3 DNA reads TGTGCCAGCTCACCCCACGTCGCGGGACTAGCGGAGTACAATGAGCAGTTCTTC. Translation gives CASSPHVAGLAEYNEQFF.